This TCR beta chain is drawn from a study of CD8+ T cells in alopecia areata. Study outcomes and limitations: Although TCR sharing was seen in mice, sharing across patients was less clear, possibly for HLA-related reasons. The study found higher clonality in lesional than normal scalp, especially in alopecia totalis/universalis.

Comments on this clone: What it binds is unknown.

RNA extraction and reverse transcription yielded cDNA as sequencing template. The assay was immunoSEQ multiplex PCR, and TCRdb's table has in-frame clones only and misses some. The repertoire has about 150,000 clones, 55% of them found once; the top ten carry more than 4.5%. V was clipped by 8 bases and J by 5 bases; unmatched bases: 7. The CDR3 runs to 13 residues. The V gene's germline CDR1 is SGHAT and CDR2 FQNNGV. CD4+ and CD8+ T cells were sorted from PBMCs. The sequence derives from a human donor in good health. The sequenced sample consisted of CD4+ T cells sorted from blood. V is TRBV11-2 and J is TRBJ2-7; 9 bases agree with TRBD1. The CDR3 sequence is CASGNRGRHEQYF. In nucleotides, the CDR3 is TGTGCCAGCGGCAACAGGGGGCGGCACGAGCAGTACTTC.